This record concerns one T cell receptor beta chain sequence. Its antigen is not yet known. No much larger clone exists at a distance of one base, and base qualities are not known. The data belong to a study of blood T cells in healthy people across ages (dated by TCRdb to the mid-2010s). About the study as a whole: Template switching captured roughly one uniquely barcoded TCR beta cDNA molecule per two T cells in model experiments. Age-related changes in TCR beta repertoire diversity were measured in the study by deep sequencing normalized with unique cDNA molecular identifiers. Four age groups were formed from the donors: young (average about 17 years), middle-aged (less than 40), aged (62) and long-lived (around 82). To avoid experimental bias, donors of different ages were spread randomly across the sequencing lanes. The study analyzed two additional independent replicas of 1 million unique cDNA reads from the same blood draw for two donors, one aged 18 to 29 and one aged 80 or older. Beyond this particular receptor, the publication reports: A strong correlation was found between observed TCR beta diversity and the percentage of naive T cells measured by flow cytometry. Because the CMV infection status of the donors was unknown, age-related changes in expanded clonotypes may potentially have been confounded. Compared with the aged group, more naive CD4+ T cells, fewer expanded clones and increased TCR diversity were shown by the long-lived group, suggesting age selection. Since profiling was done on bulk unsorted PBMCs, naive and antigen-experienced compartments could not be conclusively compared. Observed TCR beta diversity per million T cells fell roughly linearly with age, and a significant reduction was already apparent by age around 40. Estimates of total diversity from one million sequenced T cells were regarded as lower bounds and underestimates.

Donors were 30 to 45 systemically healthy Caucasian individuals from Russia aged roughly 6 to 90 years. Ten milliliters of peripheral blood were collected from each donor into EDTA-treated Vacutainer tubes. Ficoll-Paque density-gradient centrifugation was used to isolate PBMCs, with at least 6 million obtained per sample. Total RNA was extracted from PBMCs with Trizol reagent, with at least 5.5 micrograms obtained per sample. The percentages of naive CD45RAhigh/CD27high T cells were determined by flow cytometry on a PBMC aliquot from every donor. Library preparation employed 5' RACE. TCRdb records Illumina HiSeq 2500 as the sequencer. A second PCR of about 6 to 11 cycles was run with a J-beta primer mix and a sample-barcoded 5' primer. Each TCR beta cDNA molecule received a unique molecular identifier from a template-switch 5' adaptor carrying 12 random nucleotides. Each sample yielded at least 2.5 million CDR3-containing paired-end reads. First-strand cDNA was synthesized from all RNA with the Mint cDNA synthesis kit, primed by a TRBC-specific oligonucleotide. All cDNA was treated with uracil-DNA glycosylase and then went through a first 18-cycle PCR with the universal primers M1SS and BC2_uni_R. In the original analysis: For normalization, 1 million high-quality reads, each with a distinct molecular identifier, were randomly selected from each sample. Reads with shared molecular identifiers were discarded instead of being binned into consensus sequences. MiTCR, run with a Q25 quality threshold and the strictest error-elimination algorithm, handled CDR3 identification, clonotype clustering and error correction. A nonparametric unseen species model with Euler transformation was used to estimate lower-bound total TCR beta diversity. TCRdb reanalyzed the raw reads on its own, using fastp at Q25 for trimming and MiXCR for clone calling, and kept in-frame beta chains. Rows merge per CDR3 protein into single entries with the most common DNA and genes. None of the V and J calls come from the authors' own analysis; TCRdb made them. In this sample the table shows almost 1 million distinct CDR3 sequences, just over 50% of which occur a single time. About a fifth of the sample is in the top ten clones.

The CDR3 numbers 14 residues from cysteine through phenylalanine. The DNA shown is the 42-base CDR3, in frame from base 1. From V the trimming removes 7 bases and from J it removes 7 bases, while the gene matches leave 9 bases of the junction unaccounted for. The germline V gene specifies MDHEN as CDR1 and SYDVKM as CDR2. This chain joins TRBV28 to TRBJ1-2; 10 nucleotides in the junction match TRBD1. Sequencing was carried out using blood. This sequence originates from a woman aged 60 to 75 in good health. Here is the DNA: TGTGCCAGCATTAAAGGGGGACAGGGGTGTGGCTACACCTTC. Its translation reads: CASIKGGQGCGYTF.